The T cell receptor beta chain described here comes from a study of regulatory T cells in long-lasting Graves disease (dated by TCRdb to about 2021). Broadly, across the study: Persistent Graves' disease meant more than 5 years of antithyroid drug treatment with TSH receptor autoantibodies that stayed positive. Persistent Graves' disease patients in the clinical cohort had taken antithyroid drugs for roughly ten years on average. Patients with persistent Graves' disease were compared with patients with newly diagnosed Graves' disease using TCR sequencing and RNA sequencing of peripheral blood. The study took place in China and was registered as a clinical trial. A total of some 35 samples underwent TCR sequencing, from about 13 patients with persistent Graves' disease and around 20 patients with newly diagnosed Graves' disease. General study outcomes and caveats: Persistent disease showed preferential use of TRBV28, TRBJ1-2 and TRBJ2-5, whereas newly diagnosed disease favored TRBV20-1 and TRBJ2-1. Only the TCR beta chain was sequenced and analyzed. Persistent Graves' disease patients showed lower TCR Shannon entropy and fewer highly expanded clones than newly diagnosed patients, suggesting clonal expansion. As a limitation, the authors acknowledged that the small sample size may reduce accuracy. Peripheral blood alone was examined, since thyroid tissue, which constituted the primary lesion, could not be accessed. A larger number of public clonotypes was shared among persistent patients (approximately 3,000) than among newly diagnosed patients (approximately 1,000).

Library preparation was by multiplex PCR. The instrument was an Illumina HiSeq 4000. CDR3 regions were amplified by Arm-PCR with iRepertoire HTBI primers to construct TCR beta libraries. Gel purification was performed on PCR products prior to sequencing. The paper's processing steps were these. Gene usage analysis of CDR3 amino acid clonotypes used the approximately 62 TRBV and 14 TRBJ segments found across samples. Filtered high-quality paired reads were merged into contigs using COPE and FqMerger. BLAST was used to align contigs to IMGT TRBV, TRBD and TRBJ reference genes, and CDR3 was defined according to IMGT. Clonotypes above 0.1% frequency were classified as highly expanded clones. Shannon entropy was used to measure repertoire diversity, and the Gini coefficient was used to measure V-J evenness. A clonotype found in more than one individual was treated as public. The public sequencing data were trimmed at Q25 with fastp and processed into clonotypes with MiXCR by TCRdb, which kept only in-frame beta chains. Each entry is one CDR3 protein sequence, shown with its most common DNA and genes. These V and J calls are TCRdb output, not the study's own analysis. This sample is represented by around 460,000 distinct CDR3 sequences; roughly a fifth of them were singletons. 7% to 9% of the sample is held by the ten biggest clonotypes.

The time point tag for this specimen amounts to: persistent/refractory GD, antithyroid drugs over 5 years with positive TRAb. For both TCR sequencing and RNA sequencing, RNA was extracted from PBMCs using TRIzol. Graves' disease was diagnosed according to American Thyroid Association guidelines. Recruitment of patients was carried out at an endocrinology department in Xi'an, China. Each patient gave 7.5 to 10 milliliters of peripheral blood, collected in an EDTA anticoagulant tube. Ficoll Paque Plus density gradient separation was used to isolate PBMCs, and no additional T cell sorting was done. An Agilent 2100 Bioanalyzer and agarose gel were used to check RNA quality, while a NanoDrop 2000 measured RNA concentration. There are 15 amino acids in the CDR3, from cysteine to phenylalanine inclusive. Of all the DNA, just the CDR3 is kept, 45 bases in frame from base 1. The germline V gene encodes CDR1 SEHNR and CDR2 FQNEAQ (reference sequence). V lost 5 bases and J lost 3 bases; the stretch between them is 17 bases long.

Comment on this clonotype: It has no known antigen specificity. No base-level quality is on record; no much larger clone is a single base apart.

The receptor's source is a female donor with Graves disease. The receptor chain draws on TRBV7-9 and TRBJ2-7; TRBD1 is perhaps the D gene, given 5 matching bases. This sample comprised peripheral blood mononuclear cells (PBMCs), obtained when the disease was refractory, from a patient treated with antithyroid drugs. The CDR3 has the sequence CASSRPRQCDYEQYF. In nucleotide form, the sequence is TGTGCCAGCAGCCGCCCCCGACAGTGCGACTACGAGCAGTACTTC.